Following are 16 T cell receptor beta chains from one sample sequenced in a study of shared clonotypes between healthy human individuals (TCRdb year 2020). The library was made by the immunoSEQ multiplex PCR assay. Drawn from immuneACCESS, this table holds only the in-frame rearrangements with V and J called that TCRdb kept. Clones are partly lost; checked studies trace under half to an unresolved V gene and leave the rest unexplained. In all, the sample holds about 1,800,000 clones, and roughly 94% of those were seen once. The ten largest clones capture around 1% of the sample. CD8 naive samples were CD45RO-negative cells positively selected for CCR7, giving a CD45RA+CCR7+ population that excluded TemRA cells. The sequencing sample was made of naive CD8+ T cells sorted from blood. The sample's cell subset or site label is to be understood as: CD45RA+CCR7+. The receptors come from a man aged 18 to 29 in good health.

Worth noting for this clone: The same CDR3 can be traced to other DNA sequences in this sample. The chain carries TRBV5-1 and TRBJ2-7; no definite D call. The CDR3 runs 13 residues. Germline lookup yields CDR1 SGHRS and CDR2 YFSETQ. The ends were cut back, 0 bases at V and 3 bases at J, with 7 bases in the middle. CDR3 residues: CASSLGSYYEQYF. The DNA of the CDR3 is TGCGCCAGCAGCTTGGGGTCTTACTACGAGCAGTACTTC.

CDR3 nucleotide sequence: TGTGCCTGGAGTGTACTACTAGCGAACAATGAGCAGTTCTTC. Encoded protein: CAWSVLLANNEQFF. V gene TRBV30 combines with J gene TRBJ2-1, with 7 bases aligning to TRBD2. The CDR3 has 14 amino acids. V shed 0 bases and J 5 bases; nucleotides not matched to a gene: 4. Germline CDR1 and CDR2: GTSNPN and SVGIG (reference sequence).

The CDR3 coding sequence is TGTGCCAGCAGCTTCGGACACCCGAACACCGGGGAGCTGTTTTTT. Protein sequence: CASSFGHPNTGELFF. The gene calls are TRBV7-9 and TRBJ2-2, with D possibly matching TRBD1 (5 bases). The CDR3 runs 15 residues. The germline gives CDR1 SEHNR, CDR2 FQNEAQ (reference sequence). The V gene lost 3 bases and the J gene lost 0 bases, with 8 bases spanning the gap.

The V call is TRBV11-3, the J call TRBJ1-1; tentative D call: TRBD1 (5 bases). This CDR3 spans 13 amino acids. Germline-derived CDR1 and CDR2 are SGHNT and YENEEA. The V gene lost 5 bases and the J gene lost 3 bases, with 10 bases spanning the gap. CDR3 coding DNA: TGTGCCAGCAGCCGACGGGGGGACACTGAAGCTTTCTTT. Translating it yields CASSRRGDTEAFF.

This sequence joins TRBV6-6 and TRBJ1-1; no clear D gene. The CDR3 is 14 residues long. Trimming removed 0 bases from V and 4 bases from J, with 9 bases in between. Germline assignment: CDR1 MNHNY and CDR2 SVGAGI (reference sequence). CDR3 DNA sequence: TGTGCCAGCAGTTACTCGGACCCAGCCACTGAAGCTTTCTTT. Its protein product is CASSYSDPATEAFF.

The chain uses TRBV6-6 and TRBJ1-1; D is unclear. V shed 2 bases and J shed 7 bases, with 11 bases lying between them. CDR3 size: 13 residues. In germline, CDR1 is MNHNY, CDR2 SVGAGI (reference sequence). CDR3 loop: CASSYMFPNEAFF. The CDR3 region has the DNA TGTGCCAGCAGTTACATGTTCCCAAATGAAGCTTTCTTT.

V gene TRBV7-9 combines with J gene TRBJ2-2, with 7 bases identical to TRBD2. With V trimmed by 5 bases and J by 6 bases, 9 bases remained unmatched. The CDR3 loop spans 15 amino acids. In germline, CDR1 is SEHNR, CDR2 FQNEAQ (reference sequence). CDR3 nucleotide sequence: TGTGCCAGCAGCCTCCGGGACTATGAGGCCGGGGAGCTGTTTTTT. Translated: CASSLRDYEAGELFF.

The chain employs TRBV4-1 and TRBJ2-2, with D maybe TRBD2 (6 bases). This CDR3 has 14 amino acids. CDR1 and CDR2 from the germline V gene are MGHRA and YSYEKL. Trimming left V 4 bases short and J 2 bases short, with 8 bases between. CDR3 sequence (DNA): TGCGCCAGCAGCCGGGACTTTAACACCGGGGAGCTGTTTTTT. Encoded protein: CASSRDFNTGELFF.

This clone was recorded only once. This specimen includes other DNA sequences encoding the same CDR3. This CDR3 reads CASSHSGSYEQYF. The CDR3 DNA is TGCGCCAGCAGCCACAGCGGATCCTACGAGCAGTACTTC. This sequence joins TRBV4-1 and TRBJ2-7, with D possibly TRBD2 on 5 matching bases. Germline CDR1 MGHRA, CDR2 YSYEKL. This CDR3 is 13 amino acids long. Trimming shortened V by 3 bases and J by 1 base, and 7 bases separated the two germline ends.

This sequence joins TRBV5-8 and TRBJ1-5, with no clear D. Looked up from germline, CDR1 is SGHTS and CDR2 is YDEGEE. The CDR3 extends over 14 amino acids. The V and J ends lost 4 bases and 7 bases respectively, with 15 bases between them. CDR3 DNA sequence: TGTGCCAGCAGCCCCGGCTTGACGGAGCAGCCCCAGCATTTT. Translating gives CASSPGLTEQPQHF.

J is TRBJ2-2 and V is TRBV7-2; 10 bases match TRBD2. Germline V CDR1 and CDR2: SGHTA, FQGNSA. Trimming cost V 4 bases and J 3 bases; bases outside gene matches: 5. This CDR3 contains 16 residues. This chain's CDR3 is CASSSGLAEDTGELFF. Here the CDR3 DNA reads TGTGCCAGCAGCTCCGGACTAGCGGAGGACACCGGGGAGCTGTTTTTT.

This CDR3 reads CASITGGQPQHF. The CDR3 coding sequence is TGTGCCAGCATTACAGGCGGTCAGCCCCAGCATTTT. The V call is TRBV28, the J call TRBJ1-5; D perhaps matches TRBD1 (5 bases). V was pared by 7 bases and J by 6 bases, with 10 bases between. The CDR3 runs to 12 residues. Germline CDR1 MDHEN, CDR2 SYDVKM.

CDR3 loop: CASSPLPYNEQFF. DNA of the CDR3: TGTGCCAGCAGTCCCCTCCCCTACAATGAGCAGTTCTTC. J is TRBJ2-1 and V is TRBV27, with unresolved D. This CDR3 has 13 residues. Germline values: CDR1 MNHEY, CDR2 SMNVEV (reference sequence). Between the trimmed V and J ends, which lost 5 bases and 2 bases, there was a span of 7 bases.

The chain combines TRBV5-6 with TRBJ2-7, with 11 bases fitting TRBD2. Germline assignment: CDR1 SGHDT and CDR2 YYEEEE. The CDR3 has 16 amino acids. V lost 4 bases to trimming and J lost 2 bases; unmatched junction nucleotides: 8. The CDR3 protein is CASSPTGLAVAYEQYF. The CDR3 DNA sequence: TGTGCCAGCAGCCCGACGGGACTAGCGGTGGCCTACGAGCAGTACTTC.

The J gene is TRBJ2-7, the V gene TRBV27; 9 positions agree with TRBD2. Trimming removed 3 bases from V and 3 bases from J; junction bases left unmatched: 3. The length of the CDR3 is 14 residues. Germline CDR1 is MNHEY and CDR2 is SMNVEV (reference sequence). CDR3 nucleotides: TGTGCCAGCAGTTTTTTGCGGGAGGGCTACGAGCAGTACTTC. Translation: CASSFLREGYEQYF.

CDR3 residues: CASSQVQGTAYEQYF. CDR3 nucleotide sequence: TGCGCCAGCAGCCAGGTACAGGGGACCGCCTACGAGCAGTACTTC. The chain has TRBV4-1 and TRBJ2-7, with TRBD1 matching over 7 bases. V was clipped by 3 bases and J by 2 bases; unmatched bases: 7. CDR1 and CDR2 from the germline V gene are MGHRA and YSYEKL. The CDR3 covers 15 residues.